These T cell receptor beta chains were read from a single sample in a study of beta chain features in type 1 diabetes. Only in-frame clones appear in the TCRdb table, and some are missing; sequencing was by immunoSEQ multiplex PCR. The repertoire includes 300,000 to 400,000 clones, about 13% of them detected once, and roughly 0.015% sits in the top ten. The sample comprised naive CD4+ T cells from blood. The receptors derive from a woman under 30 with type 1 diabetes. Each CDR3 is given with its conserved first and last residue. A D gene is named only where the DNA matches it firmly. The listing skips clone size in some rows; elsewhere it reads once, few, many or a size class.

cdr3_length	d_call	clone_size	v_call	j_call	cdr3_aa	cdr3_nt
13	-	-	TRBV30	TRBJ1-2	CAWSLKQGRGYTF	TGTGCCTGGAGCTTAAAACAGGGAAGGGGCTACACCTTC
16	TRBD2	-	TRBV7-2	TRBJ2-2	CASSLALFAGVGELFF	TGTGCCAGCAGCTTAGCGCTCTTTGCGGGAGTCGGGGAGCTGTTTTTT
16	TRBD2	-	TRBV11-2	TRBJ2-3	CASSLGPSGSTDTQYF	TGTGCCAGCAGCTTAGGGCCTAGCGGGAGTACAGATACGCAGTATTTT
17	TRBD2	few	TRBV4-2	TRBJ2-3	CASSQGTSGRSTDTQYF	TGTGCCAGCAGCCAAGGGACTAGCGGGAGGTCCACAGATACGCAGTATTTT
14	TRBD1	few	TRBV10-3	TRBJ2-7	CAIRHRDSTYEQYF	TGTGCCATCAGACACCGGGACAGTACCTACGAGCAGTACTTC
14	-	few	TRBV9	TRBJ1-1	CASSVGREATEAFF	TGTGCCAGCAGCGTGGGCAGGGAAGCCACTGAAGCTTTCTTT
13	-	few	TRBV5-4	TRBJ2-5	CASSFRGQETQYF	TGTGCCAGCAGCTTCAGGGGACAAGAGACCCAGTACTTC
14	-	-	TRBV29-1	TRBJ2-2	CSVESQMNTGELFF	TGCAGCGTTGAGTCCCAGATGAACACCGGGGAGCTGTTTTTT
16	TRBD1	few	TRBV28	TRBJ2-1	CASSPGGGQGAGEQFF	TGTGCCAGCAGCCCAGGGGGGGGACAGGGGGCTGGTGAGCAGTTCTTC
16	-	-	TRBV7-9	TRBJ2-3	CASGKGGVVGKDTQYF	TGTGCCAGCGGGAAAGGGGGAGTGGTCGGAAAAGATACGCAGTATTTT
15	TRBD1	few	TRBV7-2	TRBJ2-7	CASSLGGTGYYEQYF	TGTGCCAGCAGCTTAGGAGGGACAGGGTACTACGAGCAGTACTTC
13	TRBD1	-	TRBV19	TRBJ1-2	CASTQDRGGGYTF	TGTGCCAGTACCCAGGACAGGGGTGGCGGCTACACCTTC
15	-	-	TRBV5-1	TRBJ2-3	CASSPTSRSTDTQYF	TGCGCCAGCAGCCCTACTAGCCGTAGCACAGATACGCAGTATTTT
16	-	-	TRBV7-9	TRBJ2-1	CASSPPGIESYNEQFF	TGTGCCAGCAGCCCCCCCGGGATAGAGTCCTACAATGAGCAGTTCTTC
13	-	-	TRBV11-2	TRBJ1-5	CASGTTSNQPQHF	TGTGCCAGCGGGACAACGAGCAATCAGCCCCAGCATTTT
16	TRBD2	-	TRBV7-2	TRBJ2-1	CASSVRSGDTYNEQFF	TGTGCCAGCAGCGTTCGTAGCGGGGATACCTACAATGAGCAGTTCTTC
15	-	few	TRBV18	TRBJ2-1	CASSPLTETYNEQFF	TGTGCCAGCTCACCGCTGACAGAGACCTACAATGAGCAGTTCTTC
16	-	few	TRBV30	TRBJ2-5	CAWSVLYRAAQETQYF	TGTGCCTGGAGTGTACTTTACAGGGCGGCCCAAGAGACCCAGTACTTC
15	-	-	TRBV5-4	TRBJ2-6	CASSLALPGANVLTF	TGTGCCAGCAGTCTGGCCCTCCCTGGGGCCAACGTCCTGACTTTC
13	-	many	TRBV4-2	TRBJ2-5	CASSYGRGETQYF	TGTGCCAGCAGCTACGGGAGAGGGGAGACCCAGTACTTC
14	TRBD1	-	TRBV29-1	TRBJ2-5	CSVAPGQGEETQYF	TGCAGCGTTGCGCCAGGACAGGGGGAAGAGACCCAGTACTTC
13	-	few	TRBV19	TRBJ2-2	CASVLGGTGELFF	TGTGCCAGTGTGTTGGGGGGCACCGGGGAGCTGTTTTTT
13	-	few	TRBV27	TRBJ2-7	CASSPSRDAEQYF	TGTGCCAGCAGTCCCTCCAGGGATGCCGAGCAGTACTTC
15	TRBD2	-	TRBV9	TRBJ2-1	CASSRGTSGRDEQFF	TGTGCCAGCAGCAGAGGGACTAGCGGGAGGGATGAGCAGTTCTTC
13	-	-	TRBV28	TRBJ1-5	CASTAPIGQPQHF	TGTGCCAGCACCGCACCCATCGGTCAGCCCCAGCATTTT
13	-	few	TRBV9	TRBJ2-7	CASSVATRDEQYF	TGTGCCAGCAGCGTAGCTACGAGGGACGAGCAGTACTTC
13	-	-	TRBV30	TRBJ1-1	CAWSSGIGTEAFF	TGTGCCTGGAGTTCAGGGATAGGAACTGAAGCTTTCTTT
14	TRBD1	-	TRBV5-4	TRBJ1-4	CASSLRDRNEKLFF	TGTGCCAGCAGCCTCCGGGACAGAAATGAAAAACTGTTTTTT
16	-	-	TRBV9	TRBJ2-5	CASSVTYSGIGETQYF	TGTGCCAGCAGCGTAACCTACTCAGGTATTGGAGAGACCCAGTACTTC
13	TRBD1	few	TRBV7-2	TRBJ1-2	CASSQGQGPGYTF	TGTGCCAGCAGCCAGGGACAGGGACCTGGCTACACCTTC
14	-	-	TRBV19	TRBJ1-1	CASSIPLRGTEAFF	TGTGCCAGTAGTATACCTCTACGGGGCACTGAAGCTTTCTTT
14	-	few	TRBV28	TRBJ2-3	CASSLSGSTDTQYF	TGTGCCAGCAGTTTAAGCGGGAGCACAGATACGCAGTATTTT
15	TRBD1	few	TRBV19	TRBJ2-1	CASSATGASYNEQFF	TGTGCCAGTAGTGCCACAGGGGCATCCTACAATGAGCAGTTCTTC
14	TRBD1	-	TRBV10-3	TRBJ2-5	CAISGQGARETQYF	TGTGCCATCAGTGGGCAGGGGGCGCGAGAGACCCAGTACTTC
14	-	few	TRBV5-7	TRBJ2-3	CASSLRSSADTQYF	TGTGCCAGCAGCCTCCGGTCTTCAGCGGATACGCAGTATTTT
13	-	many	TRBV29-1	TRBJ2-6	CSVGGAGANVLTF	TGCAGCGTTGGGGGGGCTGGGGCCAACGTCCTGACTTTC
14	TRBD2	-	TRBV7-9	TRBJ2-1	CASSLDPRGDEQFF	TGTGCCAGCAGCTTAGATCCACGGGGGGATGAGCAGTTCTTC
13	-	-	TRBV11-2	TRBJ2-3	CASSQTLRDTQYF	TGTGCCAGCAGTCAGACCCTGAGGGATACGCAGTATTTT
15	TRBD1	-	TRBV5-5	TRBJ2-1	CASSPSGTGMNEQFF	TGTGCCAGCAGCCCGTCGGGGACAGGGATGAATGAGCAGTTCTTC
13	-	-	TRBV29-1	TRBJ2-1	CSVARLTYNEQFF	TGCAGCGTTGCCAGACTTACCTACAATGAGCAGTTCTTC
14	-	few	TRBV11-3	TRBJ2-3	CASSLVGITDTQYF	TGTGCCAGCAGCTTAGTCGGGATCACAGATACGCAGTATTTT
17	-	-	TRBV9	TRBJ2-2	CASSVVWGSGNTGELFF	TGTGCCAGCAGCGTAGTGTGGGGTAGCGGAAACACCGGGGAGCTGTTTTTT
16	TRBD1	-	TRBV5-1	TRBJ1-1	CASSSTPGQGNTEAFF	TGCGCCAGCAGCTCTACCCCGGGACAGGGTAACACTGAAGCTTTCTTT
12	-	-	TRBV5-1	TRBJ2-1	CASTLGFDEQFF	TGCGCCAGCACCCTCGGGTTCGATGAGCAGTTCTTC
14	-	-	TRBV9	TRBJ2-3	CASSERSSTDTQYF	TGTGCCAGCAGCGAGCGGTCTAGCACAGATACGCAGTATTTT
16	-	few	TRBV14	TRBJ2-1	CASSQGPLRRSNEQFF	TGTGCCAGCAGCCAAGGTCCACTCCGGAGGTCCAATGAGCAGTTCTTC
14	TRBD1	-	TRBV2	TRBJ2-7	CASSPGTGGHEQYF	TGTGCCAGCAGTCCAGGGACAGGGGGCCACGAGCAGTACTTC